The clone carrying this T cell receptor beta chain was detected only a few times. Antigen unknown. Each CDR3 protein gets one entry after TCRdb re-called the RT-PCR reads with MiXCR. The profile shows about half a million distinct CDR3 sequences, less than 30% of them singletons. This sample was included in a study of response to subunit inactivated influenza vaccine. Study-wide points: T cells newly recruited by each seasonal influenza vaccination are few, the authors suggested.

Germline CDR1 is SNHLY and CDR2 is FYNNEI. With 10 bases clipped from V and 9 bases from J, the junction kept 18 bases outside the gene matches. The CDR3 has 16 amino acids. The sequence was obtained from a man in his fifties or sixties who received an inactivated influenza vaccine. The material sequenced was CD4+ T cells sorted from PBMCs, taken around 5 days after vaccination. This chain uses TRBV2 with TRBJ2-1; 10 bases fit TRBD1. The CDR3 DNA sequence: TGTGCCATCGGGACAGGGGTTACCCCCGTCGGTGGTGAGCAGTTCTTC. Translation: CAIGTGVTPVGGEQFF.